Listed below are T cell receptor beta chains from one sample, sequenced in a study of PD-1 blockade in classical Hodgkin lymphoma. Using immunoSEQ multiplex PCR, the repertoire was profiled, and TCRdb retains in-frame clones only, with some absent. The profile shows 100,000 or so clones, approximately 90% of them singletons. Material: peripheral blood mononuclear cells (PBMCs), obtained before the fourth cycle of nivolumab. Receptors originate from a human donor with classical Hodgkin lymphoma. The CDR3 runs from the conserved cysteine through the conserved F or W. A D gene is named only where the DNA matches it firmly. Clone size, where shown, is once, few, many, or a class for clones that have expanded.

abundance,d_gene,j_gene,v_gene,CDR3aa,CDR3nt
.,.,TRBJ2-2,TRBV18,CASSPTPRELFF,TGTGCCAGCTCACCTACCCCCCGGGAGCTGTTTTTT
.,.,TRBJ2-6,TRBV15,CATSREVLGGANVLTF,TGTGCCACCAGCAGAGAAGTATTGGGTGGGGCCAACGTCCTGACTTTC
.,TRBD2,TRBJ2-3,TRBV7-9,CASCQGLAGTDTQYF,TGTGCCAGCTGTCAAGGACTAGCGGGCACAGATACGCAGTATTTT
.,TRBD2,TRBJ2-1,TRBV27,CASSLSYPTSGGANEQFF,TGTGCCAGCAGTTTAAGTTACCCGACTAGCGGGGGGGCAAATGAGCAGTTCTTC
few,.,TRBJ1-3,TRBV19,CASSSPVGYTIYF,TGTGCCAGTAGTTCGCCGGTCGGGTACACCATATATTTT
.,.,TRBJ2-3,TRBV9,CASSVGGVADTQYF,TGTGCCAGCAGCGTAGGAGGGGTGGCAGATACGCAGTATTTT
.,.,TRBJ1-4,TRBV15,CATSRDLGVERRLGEKLFF,TGTGCCACCAGCAGAGATCTTGGGGTTGAACGTCGACTCGGGGAAAAACTGTTTTTT
.,.,TRBJ2-2,TRBV7-3,CASSSLGGAGELFF,TGTGCCAGCAGCTCCCTAGGGGGGGCCGGGGAGCTGTTTTTT
.,.,TRBJ2-7,TRBV4-1,CASSQETLSVSYEQYF,TGCGCCAGCAGCCAGGAGACACTATCAGTCTCCTACGAGCAGTACTTC
.,.,TRBJ2-2,TRBV9,CASSEPYLPGFEVAGGELFF,TGTGCCAGCAGCGAGCCCTACCTCCCCGGGTTTGAGGTCGCGGGCGGGGAGCTGTTTTTT
.,TRBD1,TRBJ1-6,TRBV9,CASSVQGAGSPLHF,TGTGCCAGCAGCGTCCAGGGGGCTGGTTCACCCCTCCACTTT
once,.,TRBJ1-2,TRBV28,CASSKPPGGSNYGYTF,TGTGCCAGCAGTAAACCCCCGGGAGGGAGCAACTATGGCTACACCTTC
.,.,TRBJ1-1,TRBV7-9,CASRFDCGGAFF,TGTGCCAGCAGGTTCGACTGTGGGGGAGCTTTCTTT
.,.,TRBJ2-1,TRBV29-1,CSERRANGEQFF,TGCAGCGAGCGCAGGGCGAATGGAGAGCAGTTCTTC
.,TRBD1,TRBJ1-1,TRBV11-3,CASSFRQGAEAFF,TGTGCCAGCAGCTTCAGACAGGGGGCTGAAGCTTTCTTT
.,.,TRBJ1-5,TRBV27,CASSLTGIQPQHF,TGTGCCAGCAGTCTTACAGGGATTCAGCCCCAGCATTTT
.,.,TRBJ1-2,TRBV6-6,CASSSLGWGGYTF,TGTGCCAGCAGTTCTCTAGGCTGGGGTGGCTACACCTTC
.,.,TRBJ1-6,TRBV27,CASSLHSPSSYNSPLHF,TGTGCCAGCAGTTTGCACAGCCCTAGCTCCTATAATTCACCCCTCCACTTT
.,.,TRBJ1-4,TRBV5-1,CASSPLGINEKLFF,TGCGCCAGCAGCCCCCTGGGGATAAATGAAAAACTGTTTTTT
.,TRBD1,TRBJ2-7,TRBV7-9,CASSLDRDRDEQYF,TGTGCCAGCAGCTTAGACCGGGACAGGGACGAGCAGTACTTC
once,TRBD2,TRBJ2-2,TRBV5-1,CASSFPGGDTGELFF,TGCGCCAGCAGCTTCCCCGGGGGGGACACCGGGGAGCTGTTTTTT
.,.,TRBJ1-4,TRBV19,CASSPSGENEKLFF,TGTGCCAGTAGTCCCTCGGGGGAAAATGAAAAACTGTTTTTT
.,.,TRBJ1-4,TRBV19,CASSIGGVWEKLFF,TGTGCCAGTAGTATAGGAGGGGTCTGGGAAAAACTGTTTTTT
.,TRBD1,TRBJ2-1,TRBV9,CASSVAFDRDNEQFF,TGTGCCAGCAGCGTAGCGTTTGACAGGGACAATGAGCAGTTCTTC
.,.,TRBJ1-6,TRBV18,CASSRTSSYNSPLHF,TGTGCCAGCTCTCGTACGAGCTCCTATAATTCACCCCTCCACTTT
.,.,TRBJ1-2,TRBV9,CASSVGGDYGYTF,TGTGCCAGCAGCGTGGGGGGCGACTATGGCTACACCTTC
.,.,TRBJ2-7,TRBV30,CAWSGGHYEQYF,TGTGCCTGGAGTGGGGGGCACTACGAGCAGTACTTC
.,TRBD2,TRBJ2-5,TRBV5-6,CASSTGLAGPQETQYF,TGTGCCAGCAGCACGGGACTAGCGGGGCCACAAGAGACCCAGTACTTC
.,.,TRBJ2-7,TRBV7-8,CASSLAGGGWYF,TGTGCCAGCAGCTTAGCTGGGGGGGGCTGGTACTTC
.,TRBD2,TRBJ2-3,TRBV7-9,CASSSLSGGGTDTQYF,TGTGCCAGCAGCTCGCTTAGCGGGGGAGGCACAGATACGCAGTATTTT
.,.,TRBJ2-2,TRBV5-8,CASSLFGELFF,TGTGCCAGCAGCTTGTTCGGGGAGCTGTTTTTT
.,.,TRBJ2-7,TRBV7-8,CASSPLLTYEQYF,TGTGCCAGCAGCCCCCTTCTGACCTACGAGCAGTACTTC
few,.,TRBJ1-5,TRBV9,CASSSRALNQPQHF,TGTGCCAGCAGCTCCCGGGCCCTCAATCAGCCCCAGCATTTT
.,.,TRBJ1-1,TRBV10-1,CASSETGMNTEAFF,TGCGCCAGCAGTGAAACAGGAATGAACACTGAAGCTTTCTTT
.,.,TRBJ2-7,TRBV19,CASRGDTYEQYF,TGTGCCAGCCGGGGGGACACCTACGAGCAGTACTTC
.,TRBD2,TRBJ2-5,TRBV5-1,CASGTSGGTQETQYF,TGCGCCAGCGGGACTAGCGGGGGGACACAAGAGACCCAGTACTTC
.,TRBD1,TRBJ1-5,TRBV15,CATSRDRVVSAPQHF,TGTGCCACCAGCCGGGACAGGGTAGTGAGTGCGCCCCAGCATTTT
once,TRBD1,TRBJ1-5,TRBV6-5,CASSGDRDFGQPQHF,TGTGCCAGCAGCGGGGACAGGGATTTTGGGCAGCCCCAGCATTTT
.,.,TRBJ1-1,TRBV13,CASSLRGSGRNTEAFF,TGTGCCAGCAGCTTAAGGGGGAGCGGGAGGAACACTGAAGCTTTCTTT
.,TRBD2,TRBJ2-1,TRBV7-6,CASSLGISGGGNEQFF,TGTGCCAGCAGCTTAGGTATTAGCGGGGGAGGGAATGAGCAGTTCTTC
.,TRBD2,TRBJ2-7,TRBV9,CASSVGTSAHEQYF,TGTGCCAGCAGCGTAGGGACTAGCGCGCACGAGCAGTACTTC
.,.,TRBJ2-1,TRBV6-5,CASSYLGHYNEQFF,TGTGCCAGCAGTTACCTCGGCCACTACAATGAGCAGTTCTTC
.,TRBD2,TRBJ2-1,TRBV7-9,CASSLARPAGGPTEQFF,TGTGCCAGCAGCTTAGCAAGACCAGCGGGGGGTCCCACGGAGCAGTTCTTC
.,TRBD1,TRBJ1-2,TRBV19,CASSAGQENYGYTF,TGTGCCAGTAGTGCGGGACAGGAGAACTATGGCTACACCTTC
.,.,TRBJ2-5,TRBV9,CASSVGSGHGETQYF,TGTGCCAGCAGCGTAGGTTCGGGACACGGAGAGACCCAGTACTTC
.,.,TRBJ1-3,TRBV13,CASSSGRSSGNTIYF,TGTGCCAGCAGCTCAGGCAGGTCCTCTGGAAACACCATATATTTT
once,.,TRBJ1-2,TRBV6-1,CATQRAYGYTF,TGTGCCACCCAGAGGGCCTATGGCTACACCTTC
.,.,TRBJ2-7,TRBV5-4,CASRQSSSYEQYF,TGTGCCAGCCGCCAGTCCTCCTCCTACGAGCAGTACTTC
.,.,TRBJ2-5,TRBV5-1,CASSSSGYQETQYF,TGCGCCAGCAGCTCCTCGGGGTACCAAGAGACCCAGTACTTC
medium-sized,.,TRBJ1-2,TRBV11-2,CASSQTDYGYTF,TGTGCCAGCAGCCAGACGGACTATGGCTACACCTTC
.,.,TRBJ2-7,TRBV5-5,CASSFYRAEQYF,TGTGCCAGCAGCTTTTACAGGGCCGAGCAGTACTTC
.,TRBD1,TRBJ1-6,TRBV5-6,CASSLDRGNNSPLHF,TGTGCCAGCAGCTTGGACAGGGGGAATAATTCACCCCTCCACTTT
.,.,TRBJ2-5,TRBV4-3,CASSQDTGQMYQETQYF,TGCGCCAGCAGCCAAGATACAGGTCAGATGTACCAAGAGACCCAGTACTTC
.,TRBD1,TRBJ2-1,TRBV30,CAWSLSLGTGDTNEQFF,TGTGCCTGGAGTCTTTCTTTAGGGACAGGGGATACCAATGAGCAGTTCTTC
.,.,TRBJ1-4,TRBV9,CASSVESGLATNEKLFF,TGTGCCAGCAGCGTAGAATCTGGGCTCGCAACTAATGAAAAACTGTTTTTT
.,.,TRBJ1-2,TRBV4-3,CASSQDPPAAYYGYTF,TGCGCCAGCAGCCAAGATCCCCCAGCGGCTTACTATGGCTACACCTTC
.,TRBD2,TRBJ2-3,TRBV2,CASSVPGLAGGSTDTQYF,TGTGCCAGCAGTGTCCCGGGACTAGCGGGGGGGAGCACAGATACGCAGTATTTT